The present entry profiles one T cell receptor (beta chain) with its context. 60 Vbeta and 13 Jbeta primers were used in PCR. TCRdb's table, derived via immunoSEQ multiplex PCR, lists solely in-frame clones and lacks some. This repertoire shows 90,000 to 130,000 clones, roughly four fifths found once; its top ten account for 1.3%. The data were taken from a study of cytomegalovirus exposure and HLA in healthy donors. The V gene lost 8 bases and the J gene lost 5 bases, with 18 bases spanning the gap. Per the germline V gene, CDR1 is MNHEY and CDR2 is SVGAGI. The CDR3 is made up of 14 amino acids. The chain links TRBV6-5 to TRBJ1-1; possible D gene TRBD1, 5 bases. The origin of this receptor is a woman younger than 45 in good health and CMV-seronegative. The sample taken for sequencing was PBMCs. The CDR3 sequence is CASRTVGEATEAFF. The CDR3 nucleotides are TGTGCCAGCCGAACGGTGGGGGAGGCGACTGAAGCTTTCTTT.